This TCR beta chain appears in the sequencing data of a study of neoadjuvant anti-PD-1 for oral cavity cancer. The sample's time point: after neoadjuvant nivolumab, at surgical resection. There are 15 residues in the CDR3. The germline V gene has CDR1 LNHDA and CDR2 SQIVND (reference sequence). The V end lost 8 bases, the J end lost 0 bases, and 14 bases lay between the germline ends. Repertoires were generated with immunoSEQ multiplex PCR, while TCRdb's copy carries only in-frame clones and drops some. The data hold 55,000 to 75,000 clones, with about nine tenths observed a single time. The receptor comes from a person aged 40 to 85 with oral cavity squamous cell carcinoma. The sample consisted of PBMCs, taken after nivolumab (anti-PD-1) treatment. The chain carries TRBV19 and TRBJ2-1, with D possibly matching TRBD2 (6 bases). CDR3 protein: CASSPAGNSYNEQFF. In DNA form, the CDR3 reads TGTGCCAGTTCTCCCGCGGGAAACTCCTACAATGAGCAGTTCTTC.